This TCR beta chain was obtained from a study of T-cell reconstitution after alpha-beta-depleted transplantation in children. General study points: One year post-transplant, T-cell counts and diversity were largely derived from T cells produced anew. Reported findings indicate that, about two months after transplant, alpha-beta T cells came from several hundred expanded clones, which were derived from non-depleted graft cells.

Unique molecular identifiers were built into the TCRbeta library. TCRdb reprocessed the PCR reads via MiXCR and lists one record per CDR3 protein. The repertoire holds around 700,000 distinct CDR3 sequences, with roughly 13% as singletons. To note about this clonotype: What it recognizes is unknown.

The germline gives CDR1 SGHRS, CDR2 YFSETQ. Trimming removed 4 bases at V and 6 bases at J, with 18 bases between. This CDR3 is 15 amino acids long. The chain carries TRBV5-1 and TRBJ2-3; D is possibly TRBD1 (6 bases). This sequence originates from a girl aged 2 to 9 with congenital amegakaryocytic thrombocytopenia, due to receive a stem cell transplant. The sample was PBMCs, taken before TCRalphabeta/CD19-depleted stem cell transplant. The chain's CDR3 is CASSGTGTPTDTQYF. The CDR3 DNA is TGCGCCAGCAGCGGAACAGGGACACCGACGGATACGCAGTATTTT. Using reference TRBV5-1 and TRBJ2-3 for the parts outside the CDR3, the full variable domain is KAGVTQTPRYLIKTRGQQVTLSCSPISGHRSVSWYQQTPGQGLQFLFEYFSETQRNKGNFPGRFSGRQFSNSRSEMNVSTLELGDSALYLCASSGTGTPTDTQYFGPGTRLTVL.